This T cell receptor beta chain was identified in a study of somatic mutations in cytotoxic T cells in rheumatoid arthritis. Broader study findings: CD8+ T-cell clonality did not differ significantly between rheumatoid arthritis patients and age-matched healthy controls.

Profiling relied on immunoSEQ multiplex PCR, and the TCRdb table lists in-frame clones only, not all of them. The data contain 27,000 or so clones, around 87% of them seen just once; the ten biggest clones take up less than 9.5%. A remark on this clone: The target antigen is unknown.

Trimming cost V 5 bases and J 1 base, with 17 bases left between them. The CDR3 has 16 amino acids. Germline V lookup: CDR1 MDHEN, CDR2 SYDVKM. The source material was CD8+ T cells sorted from blood. The TCR sequence derives from an adult with rheumatoid arthritis. The rearrangement uses TRBV28 and TRBJ1-1; D not resolved. The CDR3 here is CASSTTEVAGNTEAFF. The CDR3 DNA reads as TGTGCCAGCAGTACTACTGAGGTTGCAGGGAACACTGAAGCTTTCTTT.